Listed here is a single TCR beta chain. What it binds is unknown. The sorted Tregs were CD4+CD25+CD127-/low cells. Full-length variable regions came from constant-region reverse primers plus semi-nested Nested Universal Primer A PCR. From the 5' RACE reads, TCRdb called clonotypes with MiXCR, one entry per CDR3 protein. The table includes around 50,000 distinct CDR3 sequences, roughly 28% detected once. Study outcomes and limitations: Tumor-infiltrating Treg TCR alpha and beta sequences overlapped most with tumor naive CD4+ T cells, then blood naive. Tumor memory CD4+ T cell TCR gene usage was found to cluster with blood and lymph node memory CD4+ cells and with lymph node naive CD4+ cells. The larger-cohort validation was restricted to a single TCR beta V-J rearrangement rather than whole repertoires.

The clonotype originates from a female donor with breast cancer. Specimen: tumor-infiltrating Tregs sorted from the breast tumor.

The CDR3 protein is CASSFAGSDTQYF. The CDR3 nucleotides are TGTGCCAGCAGCTTCGCGGGAAGCGATACGCAGTATTTT. The rearrangement uses TRBV7-3 and TRBJ2-3; D might be TRBD2 (6 bases). Germline-derived CDR1 and CDR2 are SGHTA and FQGTGA. Trimming shortened V by 3 bases and J by 6 bases, and 10 bases separated the two germline ends. The CDR3 covers 13 residues.